This T cell receptor (beta chain) derives from a study of human T cells and chemical hapten exposure. This clonotype was recorded at least ten times. The time point here: pre-sensitization, week 0. As for treatment: therapeutic diphenylcyclopropenone sensitization with weekly scalp DPC. TCRdb independently ran MiXCR on the RACE reads; one entry per CDR3 protein. This sample has around 330,000 distinct CDR3 sequences, with about 5% found just once. The J segment lost 7 bases and the V segment lost 5 bases, leaving 11 bases of the junction unmatched. This CDR3 has 16 residues. The sample consisted of whole blood, taken in connection with sensitization to the hapten diphenylcyclopropenone (DPC). This chain joins TRBV12-3 or TRBV12-4 and TRBJ2-1; 10 bases fit TRBD2. The clonotype was recovered from a woman younger than 30 with alopecia areata. Some clones in this sample may be carry-over from other donors' samples. Here the CDR3 reads CASSPSNSGGWNEQFF. The CDR3, as DNA: TGTGCCAGCAGTCCCTCCAATAGCGGGGGGTGGAATGAGCAGTTCTTC.